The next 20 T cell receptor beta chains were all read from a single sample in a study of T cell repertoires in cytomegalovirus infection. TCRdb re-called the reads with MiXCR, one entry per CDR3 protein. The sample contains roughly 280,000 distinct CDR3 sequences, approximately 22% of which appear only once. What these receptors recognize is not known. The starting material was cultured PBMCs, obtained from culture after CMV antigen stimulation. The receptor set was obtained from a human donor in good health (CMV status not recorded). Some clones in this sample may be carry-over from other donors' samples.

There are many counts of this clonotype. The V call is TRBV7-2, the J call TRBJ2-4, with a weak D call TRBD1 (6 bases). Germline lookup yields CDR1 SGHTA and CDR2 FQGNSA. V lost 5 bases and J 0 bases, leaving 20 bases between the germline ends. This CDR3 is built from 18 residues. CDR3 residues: CASSRPQTGSLAKNIQYF. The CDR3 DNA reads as TGTGCCAGCAGCCGACCACAGACAGGTTCCCTAGCCAAAAACATTCAGTACTTC.

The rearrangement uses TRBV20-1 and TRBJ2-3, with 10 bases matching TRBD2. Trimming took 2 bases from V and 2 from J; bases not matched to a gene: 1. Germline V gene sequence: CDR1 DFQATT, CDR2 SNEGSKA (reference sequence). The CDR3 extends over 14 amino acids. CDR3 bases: TGCAGTGCTAGACTAGCGGGGGTCACAGATACGCAGTATTTT. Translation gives CSARLAGVTDTQYF.

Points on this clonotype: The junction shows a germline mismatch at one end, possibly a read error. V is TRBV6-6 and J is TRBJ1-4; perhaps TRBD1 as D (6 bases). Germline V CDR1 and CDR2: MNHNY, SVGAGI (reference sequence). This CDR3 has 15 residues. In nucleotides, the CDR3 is TGTGCCTGCAGTTCCAGAGGGGGATATAATGAAAAACTGTTTTTT. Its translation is CACSSRGGYNEKLFF.

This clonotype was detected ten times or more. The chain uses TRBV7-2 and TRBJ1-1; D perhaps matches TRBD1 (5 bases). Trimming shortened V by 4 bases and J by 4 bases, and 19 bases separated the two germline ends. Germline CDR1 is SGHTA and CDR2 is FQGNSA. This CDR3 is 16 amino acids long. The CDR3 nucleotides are TGTGCCAGCAGCTCACGTGGGGGTCGAGGGAGCACTGAAGCTTTCTTT. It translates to CASSSRGGRGSTEAFF.

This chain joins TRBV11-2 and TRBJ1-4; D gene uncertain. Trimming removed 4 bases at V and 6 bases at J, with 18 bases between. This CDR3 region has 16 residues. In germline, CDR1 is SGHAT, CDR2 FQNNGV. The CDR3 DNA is TGTGCCAGCAGCTATTCCGGGCCTTCGGGTTATGAAAAACTGTTTTTT. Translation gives CASSYSGPSGYEKLFF. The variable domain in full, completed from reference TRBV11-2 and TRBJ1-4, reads EAGVAQSPRYKIIEKRQSVAFWCNPISGHATLYWYQQILGQGPKLLIQFQNNGVVDDSQLPKDRFSAERLKGVDSTLKIQPAKLEDSAVYLCASSYSGPSGYEKLFFGSGTQLSVL.

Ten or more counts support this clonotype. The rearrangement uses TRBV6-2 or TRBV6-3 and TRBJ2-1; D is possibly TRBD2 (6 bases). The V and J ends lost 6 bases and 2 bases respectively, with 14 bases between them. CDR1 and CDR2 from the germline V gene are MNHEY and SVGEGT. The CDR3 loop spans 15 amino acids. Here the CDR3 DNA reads TGTGCCAGCAGCTTCCTAGCGTCTCCCTACAATGAGCAGTTCTTC. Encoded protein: CASSFLASPYNEQFF.

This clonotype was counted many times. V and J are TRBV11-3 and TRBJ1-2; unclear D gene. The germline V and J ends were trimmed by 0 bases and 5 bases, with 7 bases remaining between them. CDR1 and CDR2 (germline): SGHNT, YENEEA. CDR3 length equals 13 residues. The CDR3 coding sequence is TGTGCCAGCAGCTTAGACAGCCTTTATGGCTACACCTTC. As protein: CASSLDSLYGYTF.

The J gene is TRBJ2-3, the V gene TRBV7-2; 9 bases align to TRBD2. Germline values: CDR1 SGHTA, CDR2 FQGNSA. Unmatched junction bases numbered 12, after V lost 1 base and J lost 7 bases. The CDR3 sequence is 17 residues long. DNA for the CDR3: TGTGCCAGCAGCTTAGAGCGGGAGGTCGTTATAGTGAATACGCAGTATTTT. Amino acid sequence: CASSLEREVVIVNTQYF.

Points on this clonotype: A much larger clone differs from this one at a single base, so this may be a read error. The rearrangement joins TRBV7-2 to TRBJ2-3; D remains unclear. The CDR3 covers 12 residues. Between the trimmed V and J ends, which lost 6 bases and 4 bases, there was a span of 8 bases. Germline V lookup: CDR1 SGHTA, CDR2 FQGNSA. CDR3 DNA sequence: TGTGCCAGCAGACAGCTGGCAGATACGCAGTATTTT. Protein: CASRQLADTQYF.

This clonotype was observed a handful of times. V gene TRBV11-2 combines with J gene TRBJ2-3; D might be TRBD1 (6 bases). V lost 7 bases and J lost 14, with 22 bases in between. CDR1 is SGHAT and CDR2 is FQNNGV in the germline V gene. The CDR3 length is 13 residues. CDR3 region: CASTPRPDRSAYF. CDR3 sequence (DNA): TGTGCCAGCACCCCTCGCCCGGACAGATCGGCGTATTTT.

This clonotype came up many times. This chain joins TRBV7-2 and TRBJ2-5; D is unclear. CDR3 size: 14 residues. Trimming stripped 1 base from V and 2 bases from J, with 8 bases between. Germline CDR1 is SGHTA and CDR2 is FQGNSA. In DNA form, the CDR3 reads TGTGCCAGCAGCTTAGTCGCCTCTCAAGAGACCCAGTACTTC. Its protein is CASSLVASQETQYF.

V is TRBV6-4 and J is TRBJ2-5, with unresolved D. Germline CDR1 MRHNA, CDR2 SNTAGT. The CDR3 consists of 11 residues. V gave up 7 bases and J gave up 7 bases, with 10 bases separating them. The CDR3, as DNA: TGTGCCAGCATGAGAAATGGGACCCAGTACTTC. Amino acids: CASMRNGTQYF.

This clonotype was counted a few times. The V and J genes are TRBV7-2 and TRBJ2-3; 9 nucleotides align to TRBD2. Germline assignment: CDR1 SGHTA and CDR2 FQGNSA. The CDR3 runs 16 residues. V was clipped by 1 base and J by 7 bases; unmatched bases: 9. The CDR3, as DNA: TGTGCCAGCAGCTTAGTGGCGGGAGGGCCAATGAATACGCAGTATTTT. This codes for CASSLVAGGPMNTQYF.

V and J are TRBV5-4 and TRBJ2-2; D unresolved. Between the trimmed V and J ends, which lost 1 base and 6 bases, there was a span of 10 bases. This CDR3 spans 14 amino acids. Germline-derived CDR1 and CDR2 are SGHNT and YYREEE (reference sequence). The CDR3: CASSLTGYSGELFF. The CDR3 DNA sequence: TGTGCCAGCAGCTTGACCGGGTACTCCGGGGAGCTGTTTTTT.

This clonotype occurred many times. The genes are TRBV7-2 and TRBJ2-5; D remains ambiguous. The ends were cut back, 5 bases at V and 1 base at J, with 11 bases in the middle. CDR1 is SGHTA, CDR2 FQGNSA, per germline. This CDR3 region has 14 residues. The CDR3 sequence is CASSPRTLQETQYF. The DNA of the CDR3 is TGTGCCAGCAGCCCCCGTACGCTCCAAGAGACCCAGTACTTC. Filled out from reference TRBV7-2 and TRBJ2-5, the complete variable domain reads GAGVSQSPSNKVTEKGKDVELRCDPISGHTALYWYRQSLGQGLEFLIYFQGNSAPDKSGLPSDRFSAERTGGSVSTLTIQRTQQEDSAVYLCASSPRTLQETQYFGPGTRLLVL.

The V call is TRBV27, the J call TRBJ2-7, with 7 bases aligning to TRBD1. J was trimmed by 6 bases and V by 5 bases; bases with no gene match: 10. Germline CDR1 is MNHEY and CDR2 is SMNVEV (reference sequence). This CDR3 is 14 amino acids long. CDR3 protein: CASSLKKTGAEQYV. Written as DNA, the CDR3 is TGTGCCAGCAGTCTAAAAAAAACAGGGGCCGAGCAGTACGTC.

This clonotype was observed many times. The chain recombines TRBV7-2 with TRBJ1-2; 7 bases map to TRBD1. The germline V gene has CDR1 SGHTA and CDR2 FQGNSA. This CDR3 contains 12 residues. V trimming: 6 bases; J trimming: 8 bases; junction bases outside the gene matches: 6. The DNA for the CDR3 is TGTGCCAGCAGGCGAACAGGGGAAGGCTACACCTTC. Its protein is CASRRTGEGYTF.

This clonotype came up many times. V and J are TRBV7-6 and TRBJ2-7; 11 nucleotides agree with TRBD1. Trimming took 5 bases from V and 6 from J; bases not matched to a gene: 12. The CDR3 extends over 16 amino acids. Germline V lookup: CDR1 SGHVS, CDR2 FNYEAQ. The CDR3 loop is CASSLGTRDRGSEQYF. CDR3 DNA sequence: TGTGCCAGCAGCCTTGGGACCCGGGACAGGGGGTCCGAGCAGTACTTC.

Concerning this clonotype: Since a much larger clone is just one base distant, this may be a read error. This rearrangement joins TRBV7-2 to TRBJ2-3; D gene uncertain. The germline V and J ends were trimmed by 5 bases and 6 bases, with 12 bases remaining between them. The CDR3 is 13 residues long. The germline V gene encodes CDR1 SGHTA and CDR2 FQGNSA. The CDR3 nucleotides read TGTGCCAGCAGCCCGACTCGACGGGATACGCAGTATTTT. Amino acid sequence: CASSPTRRDTQYF.

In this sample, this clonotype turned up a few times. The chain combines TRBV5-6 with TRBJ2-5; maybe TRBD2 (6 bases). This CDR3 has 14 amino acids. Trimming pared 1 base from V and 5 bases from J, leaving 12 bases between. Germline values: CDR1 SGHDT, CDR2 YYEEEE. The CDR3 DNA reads TGTGCCAGCAGCTTGCTGCGGGGCGCGGAGACCCAGTACTTC. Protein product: CASSLLRGAETQYF.